What follows describes a single T cell receptor (beta chain). Its antigen is not yet known. No qualities accompany the bases; no much larger clone lies one base away. V was cut back by 5 bases and J by 5 bases, leaving a gap of 18 bases between them. The CDR3 spans 15 residues, from the cysteine through the phenylalanine. The DNA shown is the 45-base CDR3, in frame from base 1. The germline V gene provides CDR1 LGHNT and CDR2 FRNRAP. The sample belongs to a study of blood T cell repertoires in COVID-19 (TCRdb year 2020). With regard to the full study: Samples covering the acute and convalescent phases of COVID-19 were provided by collaborators in the United States, Italy and Spain. The prospective study material was composed of cDNA or gDNA derived from T cells, B-cell-depleted T cells, or PBMCs. Subjects who had been exposed to COVID-19, were actively infected with it, or had recovered from it provided the deeply sampled blood TCRbeta repertoires that made up the dataset. The repertoires were made available in a free public database intended to serve as a resource for research on the immune response to SARS-CoV-2. The samples were drawn from two sources: the first 160 participants of the ongoing ImmuneRACE study, and 1,000 to 1,500 subjects contributed by 6 global collaborators. Sample metadata almost always included a de-identified subject ID, COVID-19 status, age in years and sex. Where available, HLA class I and class II types were taken from metadata supplied by the sample provider and were not determined by assay-based typing. Summary of the overall study and its limitations: The quantity of clinical and demographic metadata differed by source and by participant and was supplied without curation.

The immunoSEQ Assay, a bias-controlled multiplex PCR, was used to amplify TCRbeta CDR3 regions from genomic DNA. As for the authors' bioinformatics: The number of nucleated cells in each sample was estimated from the amplification of reference gene primers within the assay. To quantify the absolute abundance of each unique TCRbeta CDR3 rearrangement, sequence reads were collapsed and filtered. For each sample, productive Simpson clonality was calculated by taking the square root of Simpson's diversity index across productive rearrangements. TCRdb mirrors the immuneACCESS table, restricted to in-frame sequences. Some clones are absent from its copies; in checked studies, under half trace to an unresolved V gene, and the reason for the others is unknown. V and J calls and clone size follow that table, whereas D and trimming were derived from the DNA. The sample contains about 160,000 clones, 85% to 90% of them found a single time. Of the sample, around 6.7% is held by the ten largest clones.

In the prospective study, participants were about 18 to 89 years old, resided in 25 or so geographic areas of the United States, and were enrolled through a virtual design. Cohort assignment in the prospective study relied on participant-reported clinical history from a screening survey and a study questionnaire. ImmuneRACE Cohort 3 recovered participants were defined by two consecutive negative NP/OP PCR tests, healthcare professional clearance, or symptom resolution. In the prospective study, mobile phlebotomists collected whole blood, serum and a nasopharyngeal or oropharyngeal swab from each participant. Participants in the prospective study had the option to provide additional blood draws and questionnaires over a roughly 2-month period. Prospective study blood samples were shipped either frozen or at room temperature before DNA extraction.

The sequenced sample consisted of PBMCs or T cells enriched from blood (not recorded which). The V and J genes are TRBV12-5 and TRBJ2-5, and TRBD1 may be the D gene, going by 7 matching bases. The origin of this receptor is a woman aged 50 to 65 who had recovered from COVID-19. DNA sequence: TGTGCTAGTGGTCCCGGGACAGTTGGAGGGGAGACCCAGTACTTC. It translates to CASGPGTVGGETQYF.